This is a list of T cell receptor beta chains from one sample in a study of cytomegalovirus exposure and HLA in healthy donors. Repertoires were generated with immunoSEQ multiplex PCR, while TCRdb's copy carries only in-frame clones and drops some. This sample has a few hundred thousand clones; 86% occur once, and the top ten carry roughly 0.8%. Specimen: PBMCs. These receptors all come from a woman under 30 in good health and CMV-seronegative. Both conserved end residues are part of each CDR3. D genes are given only for firm matches. The size of a clone is reported for some rows only, either as once, few or many, or as a class for expanded clones.

. TRBJ2-5 12 TRBV13 . TGTGCCAGCAGCCCCCTCCTGGAGACCCAGTACTTC CASSPLLETQYF
. TRBJ1-1 16 TRBV6-5 . TGTGCCAGCAGTTACGCAATGCCACAGGGTGGCACTGAAGCTTTCTTT CASSYAMPQGGTEAFF
TRBD1 TRBJ2-1 16 TRBV28 . TGTGCCAGCAGTTTATCAGGCCAGGGGGCGGGAAATGAGCAGTTCTTC CASSLSGQGAGNEQFF
. TRBJ2-3 15 TRBV6-4 . TGTGCCAGCGTTAAAGGCGGAACTAGCACAGATACGCAGTATTTT CASVKGGTSTDTQYF
TRBD2 TRBJ2-1 16 TRBV28 . TGTGCCAGCAGTTTCGAGCCAGCGGGGGTCTGGGATGAGCAGTTCTTC CASSFEPAGVWDEQFF
. TRBJ1-4 16 TRBV28 . TGTGCCAGCCTAACTTGGGGTGGGGAGGGAGAAGAAAAACTGTTTTTT CASLTWGGEGEEKLFF
TRBD2 TRBJ2-7 15 TRBV18 . TGTGCCAGCTCACCACCTAGCGGGAGCTCCTACGAGCAGTACTTC CASSPPSGSSYEQYF
. TRBJ2-3 16 TRBV5-1 . TGCGCCAGCAGCTCCTTTCTAGCGCCTAGCACAGATACGCAGTATTTT CASSSFLAPSTDTQYF
TRBD1 TRBJ2-1 17 TRBV27 . TGTGCCAGCACTAAATTACGGGGACAGGGAAGGGACAATGAGCAGTTCTTC CASTKLRGQGRDNEQFF
TRBD1 TRBJ1-5 13 TRBV30 . TGTGCCTGGAGTGTACAGGGGAACCAGCCCCAGCATTTT CAWSVQGNQPQHF
. TRBJ1-4 15 TRBV28 . TGTGCCAGCAGTTTAGGCCGGGTAACTAATGAAAAACTGTTTTTT CASSLGRVTNEKLFF
. TRBJ2-7 13 TRBV18 . TGTGCCAGCTCACCTCAAGCTTCCTACGAGCAGTACTTC CASSPQASYEQYF
. TRBJ1-1 13 TRBV10-1 . TGCGCCAGCTCCACGGGTCGGATAACTGAAGCTTTCTTT CASSTGRITEAFF
. TRBJ2-7 12 TRBV5-8 . TGTGCCAGCAGCTTGGACTCCTTGGAGCAGTACTTC CASSLDSLEQYF
TRBD1 TRBJ2-5 15 TRBV5-1 . TGCGCCAGCAGCCCTGATCGCACAGGGGGAGAGACCCAGTACTTC CASSPDRTGGETQYF
. TRBJ1-3 16 TRBV7-2 . TGTGCCAGCAGCCACCAACGGGGGTGGTCCGGAAACACCATATATTTT CASSHQRGWSGNTIYF
. TRBJ2-1 13 TRBV19 . TGTGCCAGTAGTATAGGGATTGGGCAGGGGAAGTTCTTC CASSIGIGQGKFF
TRBD1 TRBJ1-1 15 TRBV2 . TGTGCCAGCGGAGGACAGGGTGGGGGTAACACTGAAGCTTTCTTT CASGGQGGGNTEAFF
TRBD1 TRBJ2-1 14 TRBV29-1 . TGCAGCGTCGTCCCGGGACAGTCACCCAATGAGCAGTTCTTC CSVVPGQSPNEQFF
. TRBJ1-5 15 TRBV6-6 . TGTGCCAGCAGTCCCACCCAGGACATTCCCCAGCCCCAGCATTTT CASSPTQDIPQPQHF
. TRBJ1-4 15 TRBV10-2 . TGCGCCAGCAGTCAAGGGGGTACAACTAATGAAAAACTGTTTTTT CASSQGGTTNEKLFF
TRBD2 TRBJ2-2 19 TRBV7-9 . TGTGCCAGCAGCCCAGGTCGGACTAGCGGAGATCTGGACACCGGGGAGCTGTTTTTT CASSPGRTSGDLDTGELFF
. TRBJ1-5 14 TRBV5-1 . TGCGCCAGCAGCTCCACAGGGTACGGCCAGCCCCAGCATTTT CASSSTGYGQPQHF
. TRBJ1-5 14 TRBV2 few TGTGCCAGTAGGACAGCATATAGCAATCAGCCCCAGCATTTT CASRTAYSNQPQHF
. TRBJ1-1 17 TRBV7-9 . TGTGCCAGCAGCTTAGGATGGGTTAGGACTTCGAACACTGAAGCTTTCTTT CASSLGWVRTSNTEAFF
TRBD1 TRBJ1-2 15 TRBV27 . TGTGCCAGCAGTTTCTACAGGGGCGGTAACTATGGCTACACCTTC CASSFYRGGNYGYTF
. TRBJ2-7 13 TRBV27 . TGTGCCAGCAAGGGGATGGGTACCTACGAGCAGTACTTC CASKGMGTYEQYF
. TRBJ2-3 13 TRBV30 . TGTGCCTCATCCTTGGTCTTCTCAGAGGCGCAGTATTTT CASSLVFSEAQYF
TRBD1 TRBJ1-1 13 TRBV27 . TGTGCCAGCAGACCGACAGGGGGCACTGAAGCTTTCTTT CASRPTGGTEAFF
TRBD1 TRBJ1-1 16 TRBV28 . TGTGCCAGCTTCCCAGGGACAGGGAACACGAACACTGAAGCTTTCTTT CASFPGTGNTNTEAFF
. TRBJ2-7 11 TRBV2 . TGTGCCAGCAGGGCATCCTACGAGCAGTACTTC CASRASYEQYF
TRBD1 TRBJ2-1 17 TRBV18 . TGTGCCAGCTCACCAAATCATTGGACAGGGAGGACCAATGAGCAGTTCTTC CASSPNHWTGRTNEQFF
TRBD1 TRBJ2-2 15 TRBV7-8 . TGTGCCAGCAGCTCTGACAGGGGGTTAGTCGGGGAGCTGTTTTTT CASSSDRGLVGELFF
TRBD2 TRBJ2-7 13 TRBV11-1 . TGTGCCAGCAGTTCAGCGGGACCGAAAGAGCAGTACTTC CASSSAGPKEQYF
TRBD1 TRBJ1-5 10 TRBV6-5 . TGTGCCAGCAGTGACAGGGCCCAGCATTTT CASSDRAQHF
. TRBJ1-6 17 TRBV12-2 . TGTGCAAGCGTCGCGGAAAGAGAGAGCTCCTATAATTCACCCCTCCACTTT CASVAERESSYNSPLHF
TRBD1 TRBJ2-6 18 TRBV7-9 . TGTGCCAGCAGCTTCCCGGGACAGGCGAACTCTGGGGCCAACGTCCTGACTTTC CASSFPGQANSGANVLTF
TRBD2 TRBJ2-3 18 TRBV4-1 . TGCGCCAGCAGCTACCTGACTAGCGGGAGGGCTAGCACAGATACGCAGTATTTT CASSYLTSGRASTDTQYF
. TRBJ2-1 13 TRBV6-5 once TGTGCCAGCAGTCCCCCCGGGGGCAATGAGCAGTTCTTC CASSPPGGNEQFF
. TRBJ1-2 17 TRBV7-9 . TGTGCCAGCAGCACCCACAGGGTCCAGGGATCCAACTATGGCTACACCTTC CASSTHRVQGSNYGYTF
TRBD2 TRBJ2-1 19 TRBV4-1 . TGCGCCAGCAGCAACTTCCTAGCGGGAGCAGGCACGCTCTACAATGAGCAGTTCTTC CASSNFLAGAGTLYNEQFF
TRBD2 TRBJ2-2 17 TRBV29-1 . TGCAGCGTTGAAGACCATGGGGTAGCGGGTCGTCCCGGGGAGCTGTTTTTT CSVEDHGVAGRPGELFF
. TRBJ1-1 14 TRBV7-9 . TGTGCCAGCAGCTTAACAGGGTTCGACACTGAAGCTTTCTTT CASSLTGFDTEAFF
. TRBJ2-1 17 TRBV28 . TGTGCCAGCAGTTCCCCCGTTTACACGGAGGAGAACAATGAGCAGTTCTTC CASSSPVYTEENNEQFF
TRBD1 TRBJ1-1 18 TRBV5-1 . TGCGCCAGCAGCCGGATGAAAGGACAGGGCGTCAGGAACACTGAAGCTTTCTTT CASSRMKGQGVRNTEAFF
. TRBJ2-7 14 TRBV28 . TGTGCCAGCAGTCATCAGCAGGGACTCCACGAGCAGTACTTC CASSHQQGLHEQYF
TRBD1 TRBJ2-5 14 TRBV2 . TGTGCCAGCAGAACGAGGGACAGTCAAGAGACCCAGTACTTC CASRTRDSQETQYF
TRBD2 TRBJ2-2 15 TRBV27 . TGTGCCAGCAGTGAGGGACTAGCGGTCACCGGGGAGCTGTTTTTT CASSEGLAVTGELFF
TRBD1 TRBJ2-7 17 TRBV27 once TGTGCCAGCAGTTCAATATCGGGACAGGGGCTCCCCTGGGAGCAGTACTTC CASSSISGQGLPWEQYF
. TRBJ1-5 13 TRBV25-1 . TGTGCCAGCAGCCAGTTTCGCAATCAGCCCCAGCATTTT CASSQFRNQPQHF
. TRBJ1-1 11 TRBV7-9 . TGTGCCAGCAGCCCACAGGCTGAAGCTTTCTTT CASSPQAEAFF
. TRBJ2-7 12 TRBV25-1 . TGTGCCAGCAGTGACTACAGCTACGAGCAGTACTTC CASSDYSYEQYF
TRBD2 TRBJ2-7 16 TRBV7-9 . TGTGCCAGCAGCCCTCTAGCGGGAGCGTTCTCCTACGAGCAGTACTTC CASSPLAGAFSYEQYF
TRBD2 TRBJ2-2 14 TRBV19 . TGTGCCACCGCCGGGACTAGCGGAACCGGGGAGCTGTTTTTT CATAGTSGTGELFF